This T cell receptor (beta chain) appears in the sequencing data of a study of cytomegalovirus exposure and HLA in healthy donors (dated by TCRdb to the late 2010s). As for the study more broadly: An earlier analysis of a few hundred of the donors reported approximately 280 Gb of sequence data and 117 million unique TCR beta sequences obtained from roughly 180 million T cells. The study aimed to test whether signatures of past pathogen exposure could be identified by cataloging public T cell receptors. Using immunosequencing, the study profiled T cell repertoires from 640 or so subjects and related those repertoires to cytomegalovirus serostatus. Among roughly 400 genotyped donors of the cohort, an average of approximately 240,000 unique TCR beta nucleotide sequences was sequenced per donor, of which approximately 18% were non-productive. Genome-wide SNP genotypes for about 65% of the roughly 670 donors were used in a later genetic analysis, which treated that subset as a discovery cohort. All discovery cohort repertoires had been generated on a single sequencing platform. In a later analysis, previously published TCR beta repertoires from some 640 donors were re-analyzed and high-resolution HLA genotyping was added so that TCR occurrence patterns could be studied. About 300 gigabases of sequencing data and approximately 85 million unique TCR sequences were included in an early release covering 550 to 800 HLA-typed donors. The number of typed donors differed by locus: about 620-640 for A, B, C, DRB1 and DQB1; approximately 520 for DQA1; some 610 for DPA1; and roughly 470 for DPB1. An earlier analysis of 587 of the donors applied high-throughput TCR beta sequencing to assess whether each TCR beta V gene segment acted as functional or pseudogenic. To predict cytomegalovirus infection status, the study brought together high-throughput TCR immunosequencing, statistical association of individual TCRs with disease status, and machine learning. Alongside the repertoire data, information on donor age, sex, ethnicity and CMV serostatus was compiled. Roughly five DR-DQ haplotypes were handled as single units for association and clustering, since linkage in the cohort was strong. In addition to the first cohort of several hundred subjects, a separate validation cohort of 120 different subjects was used. HLA typing covered class I and class II loci at four-digit resolution. The genetic ancestry cluster associated with self-reported Caucasian donors included about four fifths of the roughly 410 genotyped donors. Rather than drawing on any new phenotypic data, the later analysis identified candidate immune exposures from TCR beta sequences and the way those sequences occurred across donors. The paper as a whole reports these results and caveats: According to a later analysis, TCR association rates differed among HLA loci, with DRB1 alleles showing the most associated TCRs and HLA-C alleles showing the fewest. Because some donors lacked HLA typing at each locus, the association tests relied only on the typed subset. In both the original and validation cohorts, the classifier was reported to diagnose cytomegalovirus status with high specificity and sensitivity. A cluster of highly shared sequence variants was judged likely to represent a technical artifact of the sequencing pipeline. Correlated functional status among segregating V segments might be attributable to linkage disequilibrium, but an unknown experimental factor could not be ruled out. An earlier analysis of 587 of the donors showed that most TCR beta V segments appeared in productive rearrangements either about 90% or about 30% of the time, which broadly matched IMGT annotations. In this cohort, only TCR beta chains were sequenced, and detectable features were limited by the absence of alpha or paired-chain data. In a later analysis, several top co-occurrence clusters were reported to appear linked to parvovirus B19, influenza, CMV and Epstein-Barr virus. Specific HLA alleles were associated with roughly 16,000 TCR beta sequences at a false discovery rate of 0.05 in a later analysis. It was suggested by the authors that the approach could potentially be generalized to other disease states and immunological phenotypes. When HLA alleles, especially DR and DQ, strongly co-occurred, attributing TCR associations to individual alleles was difficult. According to a later analysis, most CMV-associated TCR beta chains appeared to be HLA-restricted, and the HLA associations seemed to be driven largely by CMV exposure. In a later analysis, HLA-associated TCR beta chains were found to be more clonally expanded and to have lower generation probabilities than equally common non-associated chains. According to a later genetic analysis, donors in an Asian-associated ancestry cluster had fewer N-insertions in productive TCRs than the approximately 630-donor mean. In the study, about 150 TCR beta chains were listed as associated with cytomegalovirus. Roughly 17 rarely observed V segments, including chromosome 9 orphons, were excluded from the earlier analysis of a few hundred of the donors because counts were too low. The presence/absence analyses assumed that sequencing depth was roughly uniform across donors, and that assumption may not be true. Across donors, most TCR sequences were observed very rarely, whereas some public TCRs were present in many individuals. A few of the identified cytomegalovirus-associated TCR beta chains were confirmed in vitro to be specific for cytomegalovirus antigens. Immune exposure information for the cohort was limited to CMV serostatus. In a later genetic analysis, a missense DCLRE1C variant was associated with V-gene and J-gene trimming of TCR beta chains, and the association was replicated in an independent cohort. A further reported finding was that TCR beta sequences accurately predicted the HLA-A and HLA-B alleles for most subjects in the first cohort.

The method was the immunoSEQ multiplex PCR assay. For the multiplex PCR, a mixture combining 60 forward primers for TCR Vbeta segments and 13 reverse primers for TCR Jbeta segments was used. The CDR3 region of rearranged TCR beta genes was amplified from genomic DNA with a multiplex PCR assay. The Illumina HiSeq System was used to sequence the amplified TCR beta libraries as 87-base-pair reads. The study's own analysis went as follows. A later analysis counted tens of millions of unique TCR beta chains across the 690 or so repertoires, and some 11 million of these chains were shared by at least two donors. To remove PCR and sequencing errors, raw reads were error-corrected and collapsed into unique sequences using a nearest-neighbor algorithm that merged closely related sequences. V, D and J gene segments were assigned by aligning CDR3 sequences to IMGT reference sequences. For a sequence to be retained, at least a six-nucleotide match to both a V gene segment and a J gene segment was required. A rearrangement was called productive if the CDR3 had no stop codons and remained in frame with V and J, and every other rearrangement was called non-productive. CDR3 was defined according to IMGT convention as the region running from the second conserved V-encoded cysteine to the conserved J-encoded phenylalanine. Sequences without an unambiguous match to a single V gene segment were excluded from the earlier analysis of several hundred of the donors. In an earlier analysis of roughly 500 of the donors, V segments were called functional above 56.7% productive rearrangements and were called segregating when the between-donor standard deviation exceeded 5%. A statistical classification framework was built for diagnosing cytomegalovirus status from the catalog of TCR beta chain sequences. In a later analysis, V and J genes were assigned by comparing TCR nucleotide sequences against IMGT/GENE-DB human TR gene sequences. In a later analysis, CDR3 sequences and most-parsimonious VDJ recombination scenarios were assigned using the TCRdist pipeline. A later analysis defined each TCR beta chain by its CDR3 amino acid sequence plus V-gene family, and excluded reads lacking a unique V-gene family. To address suspected cross-contamination and a sequencing artifact, a later analysis removed approximately 600 highly shared, low-generation-probability nucleotide sequences. A later analysis calculated a clonal expansion index for each public chain from normalized within-repertoire ranks of inferred template counts. In a later analysis, generation probabilities were computed using a VDJ recombination model fitted to out-of-frame rearrangements, and the results were checked against IGoR. A later analysis scored TCR-TCR, TCR-HLA and TCR-CMV co-occurrence with hypergeometric tests, applying a repertoire-size bias correction to TCR pairs. To estimate false discovery rates, a later analysis permuted the HLA or CMV assignments 20 times. In a later analysis, co-occurring TCRs were grouped using DBSCAN, and TCRdist sequence similarity was added for clustering within HLA-allele-positive subsets. Co-occurrence clustering excluded repertoires with fewer than 30,000 or more than 120,000 public chains, plus five with anomalous nucleotide sharing. Here the immuneACCESS table is served through TCRdb, limited to in-frame sequences with V and J called. Missing clones are a known gap in these copies; in checked studies unresolved V genes cover under half, and the rest lacks a known reason. V and J calls and clone size come straight from that table; D and trimming were deduced from the DNA. The sample has about 75,000 clones on record, around 83% of them singletons. The ten top clones hold approximately 17% of the sample.

Points on this clone: What this receptor recognizes is not known. Qualities for individual bases were not recorded, and no much larger clone is one base off.

In total, fewer than 750 healthy bone marrow donors made up the cohort. Cohort members were all nominally healthy when sampled, although unrecorded immune exposures were likely present. The donor tested CMV seropositive and was one of the 289 seropositive cohort members. A peripheral blood sample was provided by each donor, and peripheral blood mononuclear cells were used for TCR beta sequencing. Genomic DNA extraction from the blood cell samples was performed with the Qiagen DNeasy Blood Extraction Kit. The receptor's source is a man between 70 and 80 years old in good health and CMV-seropositive. Sequencing was done on a sample of PBMCs.

The DNA is TGCGCCAGCAGCCAAGAGGGAGGAGCGGGGGGGTTCACAGATACGCAGTATTTT. This gives the protein CASSQEGGAGGFTDTQYF. Recombination connected TRBV4-1 to TRBJ2-3; 10 bases in the middle match TRBD2. Clipping removes 0 bases from V and 2 bases from J, with 8 as the unmatched junction base count. From the cysteine through the phenylalanine, the CDR3 covers 18 amino acids. The entry retains the CDR3 DNA only, 54 bases that are in frame from base 1. According to the germline V gene, CDR1 reads MGHRA and CDR2 reads YSYEKL.